The 17 T cell receptor beta chains listed next were all sequenced from one sample in a study of T cell responses to AZD1222 COVID-19 vaccine. Here immunoSEQ multiplex PCR was the method, and the copy in TCRdb shows in-frame clones only, minus some. The profile covers around 130,000 clones, with approximately 94% appearing a single time and around 7% taken by the ten largest. The sample was peripheral blood, taken on day 0 of AZD1222 vaccination. These receptors were collected from an adult in good health.

V gene TRBV20-1 combines with J gene TRBJ2-1; 10 bases are shared with TRBD2. J was trimmed by 6 bases and V by 3 bases; bases with no gene match: 8. CDR3 length: 15 amino acids. The germline V gene has CDR1 DFQATT and CDR2 SNEGSKA (reference sequence). CDR3 region: CSASDPGLASNEQFF. Written as DNA, the CDR3 is TGCAGTGCTAGTGATCCGGGACTAGCGAGCAATGAGCAGTTCTTC.

The genes are TRBV5-4 and TRBJ2-2; D unresolved. Trimming stripped 0 bases from V and 6 bases from J, with 6 bases between. Germline V gene data show CDR1 as SGHNT and CDR2 as YYREEE (reference sequence). The CDR3 contains 13 residues. The CDR3 nucleotides read TGTGCCAGCAGCTTGGGACAACCCGGGGAGCTGTTTTTT. Its protein product is CASSLGQPGELFF.

This chain links TRBV28 with TRBJ1-2, with D possibly matching TRBD1 (5 bases). The germline CDR1 and CDR2 sequences are MDHEN and SYDVKM. This CDR3 comprises 14 residues. V was pared by 4 bases and J by 2 bases, with 11 bases between. As DNA, the CDR3 is TGTGCCAGCAGTTATCTCAGGGACAACTATGGCTACACCTTC. Amino acids: CASSYLRDNYGYTF.

V usage is TRBV10-1 and J usage is TRBJ1-2, with D possibly being TRBD1 (6 bases). Germline V gene data show CDR1 as WNHNN and CDR2 as SYGVQD (reference sequence). V was pared by 8 bases and J by 5 bases, with 15 bases between. This CDR3 contains 13 residues. This CDR3 reads CASGDRQGYGYTF. DNA for the CDR3: TGCGCCAGCGGCGACAGGCAGGGATATGGCTACACCTTC.

The V gene is TRBV11-2, the J gene TRBJ2-3; D gene uncertain. Germline CDR1 is SGHAT and CDR2 is FQNNGV. V lost 3 bases and J 6 bases, leaving 10 bases between the germline ends. The CDR3 contains 13 residues. In nucleotides, the CDR3 is TGTGCCAGCAGCTTTTGGGCCGACGATACGCAGTATTTT. This translates into CASSFWADDTQYF.

This sequence joins TRBV19 and TRBJ2-1, with TRBD2 identical over 11 bases. J was trimmed by 5 bases and V by 7 bases; bases with no gene match: 7. The CDR3 contains 15 residues. CDR1 is LNHDA, CDR2 SQIVND, per germline (reference sequence). The CDR3 DNA reads as TGTGCCAGTAAGGTACTAGCGGGAGCGGACAATGAGCAGTTCTTC. Translating it yields CASKVLAGADNEQFF.

The rearrangement uses TRBV11-2 and TRBJ2-7; D unclear. Germline CDR1 is SGHAT and CDR2 is FQNNGV. V was clipped by 1 base and J by 5 bases, with 12 bases between them. The CDR3 runs to 14 residues. This chain's CDR3 is CASSLGALRNEQYF. CDR3 bases: TGTGCCAGCAGCTTAGGGGCTTTACGCAACGAGCAGTACTTC.

V gene TRBV29-1 combines with J gene TRBJ2-5, with D perhaps TRBD2 (5 bases). The CDR3 contains 12 residues. Trimming took off 8 bases at V and 3 bases at J, with 13 bases between the two ends. Germline V lookup: CDR1 SQVTM, CDR2 ANQGSEA. The CDR3 loop reads CSLLGGKETQYF. The DNA for the CDR3 is TGCAGCCTGCTCGGAGGAAAAGAGACCCAGTACTTC. The whole variable domain, remainder taken from reference TRBV29-1 and TRBJ2-5, is SAVISQKPSRDICQRGTSLTIQCQVDSQVTMMFWYRQQPGQSLTLIATANQGSEATYESGFVIDKFPISRPNLTFSTLTVSNMSPEDSSIYLCSLLGGKETQYFGPGTRLLVL.

This chain uses TRBV25-1 with TRBJ2-7, with D tentatively TRBD1 (6 bases). Trimming left V 6 bases short and J 5 bases short, with 11 bases between. The CDR3 length is 12 residues. Germline V lookup: CDR1 MGHDK, CDR2 SYGVNS. The CDR3: CASSRGRDEQYF. DNA for the CDR3: TGTGCCAGCAGCAGGGGTAGGGACGAGCAGTACTTC.

This clone was found once. The V call is TRBV5-4, the J call TRBJ1-1, with D uncertain. Deletions cut 0 bases from V and 5 bases from J, with 11 bases between. This CDR3 region has 14 residues. CDR1 is SGHNT and CDR2 is YYREEE in the germline V gene (reference sequence). Here the CDR3 DNA reads TGTGCCAGCAGCTTGGGCCAATTTGGGACTGAAGCTTTCTTT. Residues: CASSLGQFGTEAFF.

This sequence joins TRBV28 and TRBJ1-2; D not resolved. The CDR3 extends over 12 amino acids. Germline values: CDR1 MDHEN, CDR2 SYDVKM. The V and J ends lost 3 bases and 2 bases respectively, with 4 bases between them. The CDR3 DNA follows: TGTGCCAGCAGTTTTCACAACTATGGCTACACCTTC. Translated, it gives CASSFHNYGYTF.

V and J are TRBV12-5 and TRBJ2-2, with a tentative D call TRBD1 (6 bases). The ends were cut back, 0 bases at V and 2 bases at J, with 13 bases in the middle. Germline loops: CDR1 LGHNT, CDR2 FRNRAP. There are 17 residues in the CDR3. The DNA of the CDR3 is TGTGCTAGTGGTTTGGTCGCCACAGGGACCAACACCGGGGAGCTGTTTTTT. This codes for CASGLVATGTNTGELFF. The whole variable domain, remainder taken from reference TRBV12-5 and TRBJ2-2, is DARVTQTPRHKVTEMGQEVTMRCQPILGHNTVFWYRQTMMQGLELLAYFRNRAPLDDSGMPKDRFSAEMPDATLATLKIQPSEPRDSAVYFCASGLVATGTNTGELFFGEGSRLTVL.

The V call is TRBV19, the J call TRBJ2-3; a possible D gene is TRBD2 (6 bases). In germline, CDR1 is LNHDA, CDR2 SQIVND (reference sequence). This CDR3 spans 14 amino acids. With 3 bases removed from V and 4 bases from J, the gap between germline ends came to 11 bases. The CDR3 nucleotides read TGTGCCAGTAGTATGGCTAGCGCGGCAGATACGCAGTATTTT. Protein sequence: CASSMASAADTQYF.

V usage is TRBV2 and J usage is TRBJ2-7, with D perhaps assigned TRBD1 or TRBD2 (5 bases each). The germline V and J ends were trimmed by 5 bases and 2 bases, with 13 bases remaining between them. This CDR3 spans 14 amino acids. Germline-derived CDR1 and CDR2 are SNHLY and FYNNEI. For the CDR3, the DNA is TGTGCCAGCAGTACCGGGACCGCTCCCTACGAGCAGTACTTC. It specifies CASSTGTAPYEQYF.

The chain combines TRBV7-2 with TRBJ2-1; D is possibly TRBD2 (5 bases). Germline CDR1 SGHTA, CDR2 FQGNSA. The V end lost 1 base, the J end lost 6 bases, and 10 bases lay between the germline ends. CDR3 length: 14 amino acids. The CDR3 DNA reads as TGTGCCAGCAGCTTAGAGAGGGCCACCAATGAGCAGTTCTTC. Its translation: CASSLERATNEQFF.

The chain couples TRBV28 to TRBJ1-6, with D maybe TRBD1 (6 bases). V lost 9 bases, J lost 7 bases, and 16 bases lay in between. The CDR3 covers 14 residues. Germline lookup yields CDR1 MDHEN and CDR2 SYDVKM. The CDR3 protein is CASRGAYGNSPLHF. The CDR3 DNA reads as TGTGCCAGTCGGGGGGCGTACGGGAATTCACCCCTCCACTTT.

The chain employs TRBV2 and TRBJ2-1, with D possibly TRBD2 on 6 matching bases. V lost 3 bases and J lost 14, with 17 bases in between. Germline V gene sequence: CDR1 SNHLY, CDR2 FYNNEI. The CDR3 is 13 residues long. The CDR3 sequence is CASSDLLSGAEFF. The CDR3, as DNA: TGTGCCAGCAGTGACCTCCTTAGCGGAGCCGAGTTCTTC.